The 3 T cell receptor beta chains below come from one sample, sequenced in a study of cytomegalovirus exposure and HLA in healthy donors. Repertoires were generated with immunoSEQ multiplex PCR, while TCRdb's copy carries only in-frame clones and drops some. This sample has around 300,000 clones, with around 90% found just once. The sequenced sample was PBMCs. Receptors originate from a woman aged 25 to 39 in good health and CMV-seropositive.

The chain carries TRBV15 and TRBJ2-7; D is undetermined. Germline V gene sequence: CDR1 LNHNV, CDR2 YYDKDF (reference sequence). The CDR3 contains 14 residues. The V and J ends lost 4 bases and 7 bases respectively, with 17 bases between them. The CDR3 nucleotides read TGTGCCACCAGCAATTACCCAGTCCGCTGGGAGCAGTACTTC. This gives the protein CATSNYPVRWEQYF.

V and J are TRBV10-3 and TRBJ2-7, with 9 nucleotides matching TRBD1. CDR3 size: 15 residues. Germline assignment: CDR1 ENHRY and CDR2 SYGVKD. V lost 5 bases to trimming and J lost 3 bases; unmatched junction nucleotides: 8. The CDR3 loop reads CAISLGQGGSYEQYF. In DNA form, the CDR3 reads TGTGCCATCAGTCTGGGACAGGGAGGAAGCTACGAGCAGTACTTC.

CDR3: CASSPGASGSIEQYF. The CDR3 region has the DNA TGTGCCAGCAGCCCTGGCGCTAGCGGGTCTATCGAGCAGTACTTC. This chain uses TRBV27 with TRBJ2-7; 8 bases align to TRBD2. Losses at the gene ends were 6 bases for V and 6 bases for J; bases not matched to a gene: 13. Germline V gene lookup returns CDR1 MNHEY and CDR2 SMNVEV (reference sequence). This CDR3 is built from 15 residues.